This TCR beta chain came from a study of PD-1 blockade in classical Hodgkin lymphoma. Sequenced by immunoSEQ multiplex PCR; TCRdb stores in-frame clones only, minus some. The data hold some 39,000 clones, with almost 90% observed a single time. In the case of this clone: What it binds is not known.

Brentuximab vedotin exposure varied, and every patient relapsed after autologous stem cell transplantation. Overall study findings and caveats: Newly diagnosed patients and complete responders had comparable diversity at baseline.

The clonotype was recovered from a human donor with classical Hodgkin lymphoma. The sample here was peripheral blood mononuclear cells (PBMCs), taken at baseline.

Here the CDR3 reads CASSYGLAISETQYF. In DNA form, the CDR3 reads TGTGCCAGCAGTTACGGACTAGCGATATCGGAGACCCAGTACTTC. The chain uses TRBV5-6 and TRBJ2-5; 9 positions agree with TRBD2. Unmatched junction bases numbered 10, after V lost 5 bases and J lost 5 bases. From germline, CDR1 is SGHDT and CDR2 YYEEEE. The CDR3 is made up of 15 amino acids. Combining the CDR3 with reference TRBV5-6 and TRBJ2-5 gives the whole variable domain DAGVTQSPTHLIKTRGQQVTLRCSPKSGHDTVSWYQQALGQGPQFIFQYYEEEERQRGNFPDRFSGHQFPNYSSELNVNALLLGDSALYLCASSYGLAISETQYFGPGTRLLVL.